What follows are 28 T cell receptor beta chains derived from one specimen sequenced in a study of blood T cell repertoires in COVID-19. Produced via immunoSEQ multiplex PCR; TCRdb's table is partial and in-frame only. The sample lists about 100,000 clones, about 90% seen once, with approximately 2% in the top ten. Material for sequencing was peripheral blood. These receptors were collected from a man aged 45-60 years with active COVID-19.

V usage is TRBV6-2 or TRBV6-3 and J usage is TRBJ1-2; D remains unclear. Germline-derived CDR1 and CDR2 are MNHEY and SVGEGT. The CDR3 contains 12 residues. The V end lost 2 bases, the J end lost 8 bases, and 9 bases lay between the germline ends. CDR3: CASSYMAEGYTF. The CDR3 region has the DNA TGTGCCAGCAGTTACATGGCAGAAGGCTACACCTTC.

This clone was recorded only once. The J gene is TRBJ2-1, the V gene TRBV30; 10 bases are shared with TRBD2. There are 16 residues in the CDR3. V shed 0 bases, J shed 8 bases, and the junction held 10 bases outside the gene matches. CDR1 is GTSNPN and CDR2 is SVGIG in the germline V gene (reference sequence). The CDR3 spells CAWSVPNSGGGDEQFF. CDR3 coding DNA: TGTGCCTGGAGTGTACCGAACAGCGGGGGGGGTGATGAGCAGTTCTTC.

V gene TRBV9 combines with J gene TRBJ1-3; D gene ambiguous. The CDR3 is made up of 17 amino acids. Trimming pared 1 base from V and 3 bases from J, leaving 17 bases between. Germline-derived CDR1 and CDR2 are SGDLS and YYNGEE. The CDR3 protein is CASSVQAGKSDGNTIYF. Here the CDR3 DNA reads TGTGCCAGCAGCGTACAGGCGGGGAAGTCAGATGGAAACACCATATATTTT.

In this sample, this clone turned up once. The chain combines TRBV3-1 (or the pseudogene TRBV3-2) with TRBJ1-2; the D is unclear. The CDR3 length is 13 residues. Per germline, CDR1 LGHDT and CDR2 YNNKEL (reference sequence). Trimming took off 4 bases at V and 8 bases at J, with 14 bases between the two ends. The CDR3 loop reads CASSRSEGRGYTF. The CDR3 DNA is TGTGCCAGCAGCCGGAGTGAGGGTCGCGGCTACACCTTC.

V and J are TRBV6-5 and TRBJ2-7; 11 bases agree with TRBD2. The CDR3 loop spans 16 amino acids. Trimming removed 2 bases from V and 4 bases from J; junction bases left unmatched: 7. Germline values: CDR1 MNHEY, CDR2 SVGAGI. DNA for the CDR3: TGTGCCAGCAGTTACCTAATAGCGGGGGGGACATACGAGCAGTACTTC. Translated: CASSYLIAGGTYEQYF.

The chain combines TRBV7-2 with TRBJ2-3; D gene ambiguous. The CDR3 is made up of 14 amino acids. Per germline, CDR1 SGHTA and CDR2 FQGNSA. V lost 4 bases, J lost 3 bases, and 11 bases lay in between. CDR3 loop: CASSSTGRTDTQYF. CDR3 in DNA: TGTGCCAGCAGCTCTACCGGTAGAACAGATACGCAGTATTTT.

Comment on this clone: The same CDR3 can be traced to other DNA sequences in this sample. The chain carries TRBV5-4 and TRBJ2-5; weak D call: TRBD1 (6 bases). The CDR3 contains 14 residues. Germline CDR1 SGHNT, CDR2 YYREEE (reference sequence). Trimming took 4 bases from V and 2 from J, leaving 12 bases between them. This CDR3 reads CASSLRDKQETQYF. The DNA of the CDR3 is TGTGCCAGCAGCCTCCGGGACAAACAAGAGACCCAGTACTTC.

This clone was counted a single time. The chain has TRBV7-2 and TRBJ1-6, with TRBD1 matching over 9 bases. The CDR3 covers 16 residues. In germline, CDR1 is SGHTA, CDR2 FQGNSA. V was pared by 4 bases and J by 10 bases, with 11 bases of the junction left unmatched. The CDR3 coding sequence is TGTGCCAGCAGCTACACAGGGGGCGGAGGAGGGTCACCCCTCCACTTT. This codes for CASSYTGGGGGSPLHF.

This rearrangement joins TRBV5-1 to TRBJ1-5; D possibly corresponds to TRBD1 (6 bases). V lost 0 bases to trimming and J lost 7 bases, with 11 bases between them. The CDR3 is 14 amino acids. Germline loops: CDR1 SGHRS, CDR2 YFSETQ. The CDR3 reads CASSLEGGGQPQHF. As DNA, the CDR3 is TGCGCCAGCAGCTTGGAGGGGGGAGGGCAGCCCCAGCATTTT.

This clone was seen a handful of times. CDR3 residues: CASSLGRVYEQYF. In nucleotides, the CDR3 is TGTGCCAGCAGCCTGGGCAGGGTCTACGAGCAGTACTTC. The V and J genes are TRBV28 and TRBJ2-7; D may be TRBD1 (5 bases). This CDR3 spans 13 amino acids. V was cut by 6 bases and J by 3 bases, with 12 bases left in between. The germline V gene encodes CDR1 MDHEN and CDR2 SYDVKM. Based on the CDR3 plus reference TRBV28 and TRBJ2-7, the full variable domain is DVKVTQSSRYLVKRTGEKVFLECVQDMDHENMFWYRQDPGLGLRLIYFSYDVKMKEKGDIPEGYSVSREKKERFSLILESASTNQTSMYLCASSLGRVYEQYFGPGTRLTVT.

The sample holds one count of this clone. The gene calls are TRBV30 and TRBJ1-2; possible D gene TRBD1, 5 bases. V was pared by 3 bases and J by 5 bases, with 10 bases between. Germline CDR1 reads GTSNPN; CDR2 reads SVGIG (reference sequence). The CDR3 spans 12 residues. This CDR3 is CAWSRAGYGYTF. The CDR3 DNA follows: TGTGCCTGGAGCAGGGCTGGGTATGGCTACACCTTC.

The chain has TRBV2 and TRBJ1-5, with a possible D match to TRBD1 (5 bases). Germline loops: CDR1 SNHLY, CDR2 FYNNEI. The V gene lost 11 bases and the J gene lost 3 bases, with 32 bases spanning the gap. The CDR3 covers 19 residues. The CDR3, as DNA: TGTGCCCAGCCTCGAGTCTTTGAGGTCCAGGGAAGGGACAATCAGCCCCAGCATTTT. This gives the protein CAQPRVFEVQGRDNQPQHF.

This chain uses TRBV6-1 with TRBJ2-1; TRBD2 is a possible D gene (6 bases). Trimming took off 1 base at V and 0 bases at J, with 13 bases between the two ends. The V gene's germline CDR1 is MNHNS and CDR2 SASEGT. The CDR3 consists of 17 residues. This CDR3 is CASSEVRAGSSYNEQFF. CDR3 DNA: TGTGCCAGCAGTGAAGTCCGGGCGGGGAGCTCCTACAATGAGCAGTTCTTC.

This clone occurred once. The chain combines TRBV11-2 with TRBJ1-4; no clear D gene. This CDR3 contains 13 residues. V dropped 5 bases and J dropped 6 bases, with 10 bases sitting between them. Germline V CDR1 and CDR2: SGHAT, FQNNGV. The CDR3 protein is CASSPGLDEKLFF. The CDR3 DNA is TGTGCCAGCAGCCCCGGACTGGATGAAAAACTGTTTTTT.

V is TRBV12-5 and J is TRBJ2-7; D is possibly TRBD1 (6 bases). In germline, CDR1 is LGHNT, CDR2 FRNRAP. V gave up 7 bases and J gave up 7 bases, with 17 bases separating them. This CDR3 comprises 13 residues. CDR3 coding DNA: TGTGCTAGTGCCCTGTCCACAGGGAGAGAGCAGTACTTC. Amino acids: CASALSTGREQYF.

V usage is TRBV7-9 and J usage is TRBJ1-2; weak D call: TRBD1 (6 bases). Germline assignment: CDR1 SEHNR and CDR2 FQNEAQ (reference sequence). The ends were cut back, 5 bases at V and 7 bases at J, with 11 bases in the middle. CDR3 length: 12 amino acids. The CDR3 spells CASSTQGFGYTF. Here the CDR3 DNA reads TGTGCCAGCAGCACACAGGGATTTGGCTACACCTTC.

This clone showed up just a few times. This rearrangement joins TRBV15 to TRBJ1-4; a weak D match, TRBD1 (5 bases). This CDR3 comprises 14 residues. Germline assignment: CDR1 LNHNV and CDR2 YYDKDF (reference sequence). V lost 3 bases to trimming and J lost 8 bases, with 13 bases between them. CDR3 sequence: CATSSVGGIEKLFF. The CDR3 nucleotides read TGTGCCACCAGCAGCGTGGGGGGGATAGAAAAACTGTTTTTT. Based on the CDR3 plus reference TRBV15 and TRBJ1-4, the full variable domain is DAMVIQNPRYQVTQFGKPVTLSCSQTLNHNVMYWYQQKSSQAPKLLFHYYDKDFNNEADTPDNFQSRRPNTSFCFLDIRSPGLGDTAMYLCATSSVGGIEKLFFGSGTQLSVL.

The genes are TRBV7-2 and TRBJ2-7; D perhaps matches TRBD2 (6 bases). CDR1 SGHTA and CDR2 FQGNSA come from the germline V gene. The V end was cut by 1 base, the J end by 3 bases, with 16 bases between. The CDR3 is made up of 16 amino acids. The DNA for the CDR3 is TGTGCCAGCAGCTTAGGTCGGTCCGGGACTGGCTACGAGCAGTACTTC. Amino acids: CASSLGRSGTGYEQYF.

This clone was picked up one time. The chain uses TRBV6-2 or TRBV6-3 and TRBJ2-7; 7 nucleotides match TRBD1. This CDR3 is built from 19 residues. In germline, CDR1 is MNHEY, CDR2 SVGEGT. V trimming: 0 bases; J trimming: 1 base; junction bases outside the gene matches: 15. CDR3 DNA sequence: TGTGCCAGCAGTTACTCCTTCGCGACGCCTGGGACAGCTTCCTACGAGCAGTACTTC. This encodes CASSYSFATPGTASYEQYF.

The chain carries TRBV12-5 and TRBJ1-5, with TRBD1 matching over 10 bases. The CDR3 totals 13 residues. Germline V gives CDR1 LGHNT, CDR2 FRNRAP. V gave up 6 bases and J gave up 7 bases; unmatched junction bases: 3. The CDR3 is CASGVTGGQPQHF. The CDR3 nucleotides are TGTGCTAGTGGGGTGACAGGGGGCCAGCCCCAGCATTTT.

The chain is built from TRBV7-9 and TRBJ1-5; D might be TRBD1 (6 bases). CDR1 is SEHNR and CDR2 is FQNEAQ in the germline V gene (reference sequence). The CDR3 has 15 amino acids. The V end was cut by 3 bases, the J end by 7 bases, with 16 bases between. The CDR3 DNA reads TGTGCCAGCAGCTTTGGGGGCGGGGGTTGGCAGCCCCAGCATTTT. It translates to CASSFGGGGWQPQHF.

The CDR3 bases are TGTGCCAGCAGCTTAGAGGTAGCTGGGCAGTTCTTC. It specifies CASSLEVAGQFF. The rearrangement joins TRBV7-2 to TRBJ2-1; no clear D. V dropped 1 base and J dropped 12 bases, with 10 bases sitting between them. Germline V gene data show CDR1 as SGHTA and CDR2 as FQGNSA. The CDR3 loop spans 12 amino acids.

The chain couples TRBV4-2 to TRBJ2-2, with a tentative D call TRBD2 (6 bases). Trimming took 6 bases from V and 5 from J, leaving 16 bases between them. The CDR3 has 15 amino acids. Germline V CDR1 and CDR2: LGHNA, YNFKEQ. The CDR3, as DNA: TGTGCCAGCAGAGAAAGGAATAGCGGAACCGGGGAGCTGTTTTTT. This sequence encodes CASRERNSGTGELFF.

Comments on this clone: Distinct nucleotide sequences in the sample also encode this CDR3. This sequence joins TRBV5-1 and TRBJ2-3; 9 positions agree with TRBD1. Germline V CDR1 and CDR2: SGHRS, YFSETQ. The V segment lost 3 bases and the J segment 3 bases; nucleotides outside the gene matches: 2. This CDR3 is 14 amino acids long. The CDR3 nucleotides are TGCGCCAGCAGCTCTGACAGGGGGACAGATACGCAGTATTTT. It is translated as CASSSDRGTDTQYF.

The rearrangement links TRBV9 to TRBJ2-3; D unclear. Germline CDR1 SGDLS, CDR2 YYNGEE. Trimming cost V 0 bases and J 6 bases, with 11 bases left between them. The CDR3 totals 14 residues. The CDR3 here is CASSVGGGEDTQYF. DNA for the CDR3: TGTGCCAGCAGCGTAGGCGGCGGAGAGGATACGCAGTATTTT.

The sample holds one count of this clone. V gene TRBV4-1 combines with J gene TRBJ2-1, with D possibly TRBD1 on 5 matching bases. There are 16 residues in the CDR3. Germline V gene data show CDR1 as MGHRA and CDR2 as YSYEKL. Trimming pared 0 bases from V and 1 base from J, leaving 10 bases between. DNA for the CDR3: TGCGCCAGCAGCCAAGATCAGGGATGGTCCTACAATGAGCAGTTCTTC. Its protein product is CASSQDQGWSYNEQFF.

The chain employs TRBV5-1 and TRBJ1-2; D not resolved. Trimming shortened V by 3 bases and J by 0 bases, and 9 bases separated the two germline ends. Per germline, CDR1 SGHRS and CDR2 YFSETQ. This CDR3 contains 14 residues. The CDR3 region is CASSSPPANYGYTF. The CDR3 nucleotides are TGCGCCAGCAGCTCCCCCCCCGCTAACTATGGCTACACCTTC.

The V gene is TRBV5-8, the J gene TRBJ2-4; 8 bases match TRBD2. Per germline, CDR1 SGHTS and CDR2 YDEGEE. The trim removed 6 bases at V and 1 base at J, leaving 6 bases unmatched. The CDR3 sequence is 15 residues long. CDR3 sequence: CASKSRGGAKNIQYF. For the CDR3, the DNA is TGTGCCAGCAAGAGCCGGGGGGGGGCCAAAAACATTCAGTACTTC.